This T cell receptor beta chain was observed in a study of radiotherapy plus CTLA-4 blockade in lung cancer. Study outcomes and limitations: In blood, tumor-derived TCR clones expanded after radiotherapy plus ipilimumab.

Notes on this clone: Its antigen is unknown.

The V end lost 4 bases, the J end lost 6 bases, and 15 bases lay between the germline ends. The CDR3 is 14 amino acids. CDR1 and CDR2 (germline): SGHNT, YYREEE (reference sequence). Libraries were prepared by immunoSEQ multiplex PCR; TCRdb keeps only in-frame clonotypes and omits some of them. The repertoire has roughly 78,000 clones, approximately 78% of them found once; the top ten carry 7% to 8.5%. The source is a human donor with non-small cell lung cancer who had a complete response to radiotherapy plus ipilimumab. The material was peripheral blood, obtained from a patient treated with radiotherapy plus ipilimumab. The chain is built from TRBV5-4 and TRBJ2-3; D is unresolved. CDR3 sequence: CASSPTKNTDTQYF. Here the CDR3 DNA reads TGTGCCAGCAGCCCAACCAAGAACACGGATACGCAGTATTTT.